What follows are 15 T cell receptor beta chains derived from one specimen sequenced in a study of cytomegalovirus exposure and HLA in healthy donors. Vbeta (60) and Jbeta (13) primers were used in the PCR. Measured with immunoSEQ multiplex PCR; TCRdb has only the in-frame clones, and not every one. The repertoire holds roughly 110,000 clones, approximately 79% seen once, with about 14% in the top ten. The sequenced sample consisted of PBMCs. All receptors come from a woman in her 40s in good health and CMV-seropositive.

The chain has TRBV5-1 and TRBJ2-5; possibly TRBD1 for D (6 bases). The CDR3 contains 14 residues. V lost 4 bases, J lost 0 bases, and 10 bases lay in between. Germline CDR1 reads SGHRS; CDR2 reads YFSETQ. Written as DNA, the CDR3 is TGCGCCAGCAGCCCCGGGACAAACCAAGAGACCCAGTACTTC. Translation: CASSPGTNQETQYF. Variable domain in full (rest from reference TRBV5-1 and TRBJ2-5): KAGVTQTPRYLIKTRGQQVTLSCSPISGHRSVSWYQQTPGQGLQFLFEYFSETQRNKGNFPGRFSGRQFSNSRSEMNVSTLELGDSALYLCASSPGTNQETQYFGPGTRLLVL.

This rearrangement joins TRBV6-1 to TRBJ1-4; maybe TRBD1 (6 bases). V lost 2 bases and J lost 0, with 10 bases in between. Germline CDR1 MNHNS, CDR2 SASEGT. CDR3 length: 16 amino acids. The CDR3 spells CASSEFSGATNEKLFF. The CDR3 bases are TGTGCCAGCAGTGAATTTTCAGGGGCAACTAATGAAAAACTGTTTTTT.

In its sample, this clone was seen a few times. The rearrangement joins TRBV4-2 to TRBJ1-2, with TRBD1 matching over 8 bases. CDR1 is LGHNA, CDR2 YNFKEQ, per germline. The length of the CDR3 is 16 residues. Unmatched junction bases numbered 3, after V lost 0 bases and J lost 0 bases. CDR3 amino acids: CASSQDAGQANYGYTF. The CDR3 nucleotides are TGTGCCAGCAGCCAAGATGCGGGACAGGCTAACTATGGCTACACCTTC.

The V call is TRBV27, the J call TRBJ2-3, with TRBD2 as a possible D gene (6 bases). V was clipped by 2 bases and J by 6 bases, with 12 bases between them. Germline assignment: CDR1 MNHEY and CDR2 SMNVEV (reference sequence). The CDR3 has 14 amino acids. In DNA, the CDR3 is TGTGCCAGCAGTTTAGTGCGGGGTCGGGATACGCAGTATTTT. Translated: CASSLVRGRDTQYF.

The rearrangement uses TRBV15 and TRBJ1-1; D is uncertain. The germline V gene encodes CDR1 LNHNV and CDR2 YYDKDF (reference sequence). The CDR3 length is 14 residues. V was clipped by 6 bases and J by 5 bases, with 16 bases between them. The CDR3 region is CATRKARGRTEAFF. The DNA of the CDR3 is TGTGCCACCAGAAAAGCGAGAGGGAGGACTGAAGCTTTCTTT.

V usage is TRBV11-1 and J usage is TRBJ1-4; the D gene is possibly TRBD1 (5 bases). Germline values: CDR1 SGHAT, CDR2 FQDESV (reference sequence). This CDR3 region has 15 residues. Deletions cut 4 bases from V and 7 bases from J, with 16 bases between. The CDR3 loop is CASSSLGGSLEKLFF. CDR3 DNA: TGTGCCAGCAGCTCCCTCGGGGGAAGCCTTGAAAAACTGTTTTTT.

This clone appeared a single time. This chain links TRBV15 with TRBJ1-5; D ambiguous. This CDR3 is built from 16 residues. Germline-derived CDR1 and CDR2 are LNHNV and YYDKDF (reference sequence). Trimming cost V 1 base and J 1 base, with 11 bases left between them. This CDR3 is CATSRVGRNSNQPQHF. CDR3 coding DNA: TGTGCCACCAGCAGAGTGGGCCGGAACAGCAATCAGCCCCAGCATTTT.

This chain connects TRBV27 to TRBJ1-1, with 7 bases matching TRBD1. This CDR3 is 14 amino acids long. In germline, CDR1 is MNHEY, CDR2 SMNVEV (reference sequence). V dropped 3 bases and J dropped 6; count of bases not matched to a gene: 7. The CDR3 here is CASSLSRGVAEAFF. The CDR3 DNA reads as TGTGCCAGCAGTTTGTCCAGGGGGGTGGCTGAAGCTTTCTTT.

The chain joins TRBV30 to TRBJ1-4; D gene unclear. Per germline, CDR1 GTSNPN and CDR2 SVGIG (reference sequence). The CDR3 extends over 12 amino acids. Trimming stripped 0 bases from V and 7 bases from J, with 6 bases between. CDR3 sequence reads: CAWSVLREKLFF. In nucleotides, the CDR3 is TGTGCCTGGAGTGTACTACGTGAAAAACTGTTTTTT.

The rearrangement uses TRBV19 and TRBJ2-5, with 7 bases identical to TRBD1. Looked up from germline, CDR1 is LNHDA and CDR2 is SQIVND (reference sequence). The CDR3 is 14 residues long. Trimming removed 1 base from V and 6 bases from J; junction bases left unmatched: 5. This chain's CDR3 is CASSIAGGTKTQYF. Written as DNA, the CDR3 is TGTGCCAGTAGTATAGCAGGGGGAACAAAGACCCAGTACTTC. Using reference TRBV19 and TRBJ2-5 for the parts outside the CDR3, the full variable domain is DGGITQSPKYLFRKEGQNVTLSCEQNLNHDAMYWYRQDPGQGLRLIYYSQIVNDFQKGDIAEGYSVSREKKESFPLTVTSAQKNPTAFYLCASSIAGGTKTQYFGPGTRLLVL.

The rearrangement uses TRBV27 and TRBJ1-2, with a tentative D call TRBD1 (6 bases). V was clipped by 4 bases and J by 8 bases, with 14 bases between them. The germline CDR1 and CDR2 sequences are MNHEY and SMNVEV (reference sequence). The CDR3 contains 13 residues. The CDR3 nucleotides read TGTGCCAGCAGTTCGGACAGATCCTGGGGCTACACCTTC. Translating gives CASSSDRSWGYTF.

In its sample, this clone was seen a few times. This chain uses TRBV5-6 with TRBJ1-6; TRBD1 aligns across 9 bases. The CDR3 consists of 14 residues. Germline V gene lookup returns CDR1 SGHDT and CDR2 YYEEEE. Germline trimming cut 2 bases from V and 7 bases from J; bases unmatched to any gene: 1. The CDR3 DNA reads TGTGCCAGCAGCTTAACAGGGGGCAATTCACCCCTCCACTTT. This encodes CASSLTGGNSPLHF.

The rearrangement links TRBV2 to TRBJ1-1; 9 bases fit TRBD1. V lost 7 bases and J lost 0; bases outside the gene matches: 3. Per germline, CDR1 SNHLY and CDR2 FYNNEI. The CDR3 is made up of 14 amino acids. CDR3 DNA sequence: TGTGCCAGCAACGGACAGGGGCTGAACACTGAAGCTTTCTTT. Amino acids: CASNGQGLNTEAFF.

This clone was counted between two and nine times. This chain links TRBV5-1 with TRBJ1-4; weak D call: TRBD1 (6 bases). Trimming removed 4 bases at V and 4 bases at J, with 11 bases between. The CDR3 is made up of 14 amino acids. Germline V gene data show CDR1 as SGHRS and CDR2 as YFSETQ. CDR3 in amino acids: CASSVQGHNEKLFF. As DNA, the CDR3 is TGCGCCAGCAGCGTACAGGGTCATAATGAAAAACTGTTTTTT.

V usage is TRBV9 and J usage is TRBJ2-7, with a weak D call TRBD2 (6 bases). The CDR3 consists of 13 residues. Looked up from germline, CDR1 is SGDLS and CDR2 is YYNGEE. The ends were cut back, 2 bases at V and 5 bases at J, with 11 bases in the middle. In DNA form, the CDR3 reads TGTGCCAGCAGCGTTGGAGGGAAGGACGAGCAGTACTTC. Translation gives CASSVGGKDEQYF.